This note documents a single T cell receptor beta chain sequence. Its antigen is as yet unknown. This record comes from a study of shared clonotypes between healthy human individuals. Germline CDR1 and CDR2: KGHSH and LQKENI. The CDR3 spans 14 residues. Deletions cut 3 bases from V and 3 bases from J, with 11 bases between. Overall study findings and caveats: For naive CD4 cells, around 5.1% of clonotypes were shared across four donors.

Several immunoSEQ plates received, in even portions, the genomic DNA of each subset. Using immunoSEQ multiplex PCR, the repertoire was profiled, and TCRdb retains in-frame clones only, with some absent. The sample consists of roughly 640,000 clones, around 74% of them appearing once. The genes are TRBV18 and TRBJ2-5; TRBD2 is a possible D gene (6 bases). Sequenced material: memory CD4+ T cells sorted from blood. Subset in this sample: CD45RA-negative fraction. This TCR derives from a woman under 40 in good health. CDR3 bases: TGTGCCAGCTCACCCCGGACTACTGAAGAGACCCAGTACTTC. It encodes CASSPRTTEETQYF.